Below are 29 T cell receptor beta chains sequenced from a single sample in a study of blood T cell repertoires in COVID-19 (dated by TCRdb to the early 2020s). Receptor amplification or capture employed the immunoSEQ multiplex PCR assay. The source is immuneACCESS, and TCRdb retained only in-frame sequences with V and J called. Part of the clones is not carried over; for the studies checked, unresolved V genes explain less than half of this, and the remainder is unexplained. In all, the sample holds about 250,000 clones, and around 86% of those were seen once. The ten largest clonotypes hold just under 0.95% of the sample. Specimen: peripheral blood. These receptors all come from a woman aged 40 to 50 who had recovered from COVID-19.

The chain has TRBV5-1 and TRBJ2-3; 8 nucleotides match TRBD1. Germline assignment: CDR1 SGHRS and CDR2 YFSETQ. Trimming cost V 0 bases and J 3 bases; bases outside gene matches: 3. The CDR3 length is 15 residues. CDR3 protein: CASSLEQGGTDTQYF. The CDR3 DNA reads TGCGCCAGCAGCTTGGAACAGGGGGGAACAGATACGCAGTATTTT.

This rearrangement joins TRBV12-3 or TRBV12-4 to TRBJ2-5; TRBD1 aligns across 9 bases. V trimming: 3 bases; J trimming: 5 bases; junction bases outside the gene matches: 1. The CDR3 loop spans 13 amino acids. The CDR3 region is CASSFDRGETQYF. As DNA, the CDR3 is TGTGCCAGCAGTTTTGACAGGGGGGAGACCCAGTACTTC.

This chain uses TRBV10-2 with TRBJ2-1, with 7 positions matching TRBD1. The CDR3 covers 15 residues. Trimming at V came to 7 bases and at J to 4 bases, leaving 10 bases not matched to a gene. The germline gives CDR1 WSHSY, CDR2 SAAADI. CDR3 nucleotides: TGCGCCAGCATGGTGCCCGGGACAGATTACAATGAGCAGTTCTTC. Residues: CASMVPGTDYNEQFF.

This chain links TRBV28 with TRBJ2-7; TRBD1 is a possible D gene (7 bases). Germline V gene sequence: CDR1 MDHEN, CDR2 SYDVKM. The V and J ends lost 5 bases and 7 bases respectively, with 21 bases between them. The CDR3 is made up of 15 amino acids. CDR3 region: CASSPTEGQMREQYF. CDR3 DNA: TGTGCCAGCAGTCCCACGGAGGGACAGATGAGGGAGCAGTACTTC.

The chain combines TRBV7-9 with TRBJ2-7; D is perhaps TRBD2 (5 bases). Germline V gives CDR1 SEHNR, CDR2 FQNEAQ (reference sequence). V was trimmed by 0 bases and J by 5 bases, leaving 8 bases between them. This CDR3 is 13 amino acids long. CDR3 protein: CASSLAGVHEQYF. CDR3 nucleotide sequence: TGTGCCAGCAGCTTAGCGGGAGTCCACGAGCAGTACTTC. The whole variable domain, filled in from reference TRBV7-9 and TRBJ2-7, reads DTGVSQNPRHKITKRGQNVTFRCDPISEHNRLYWYRQTLGQGPEFLTYFQNEAQLEKSRLLSDRFSAERPKGSFSTLEIQRTEQGDSAMYLCASSLAGVHEQYFGPGTRLTVT.

V usage is TRBV5-1 and J usage is TRBJ1-1, with D possibly being TRBD1 (6 bases). Looked up from germline, CDR1 is SGHRS and CDR2 is YFSETQ. CDR3 length: 14 amino acids. Trimming cost V 4 bases and J 6 bases, with 16 bases left between them. Written as DNA, the CDR3 is TGCGCCAGCAGCACGGACAGTGGAGCCGCTGAAGCTTTCTTT. Protein: CASSTDSGAAEAFF.

The V and J genes are TRBV6-1 and TRBJ1-2, with D maybe TRBD1 (5 bases). The CDR3 loop spans 14 amino acids. CDR1 is MNHNS and CDR2 is SASEGT in the germline V gene. Trimming took off 3 bases at V and 4 bases at J, with 12 bases between the two ends. CDR3 loop: CASSDRDSGYGYTF. DNA of the CDR3: TGTGCCAGCAGTGACAGGGATTCGGGCTATGGCTACACCTTC.

The CDR3 sequence: CGRGLALVSYNEQFF. The DNA of the CDR3 is TGTGGTAGGGGACTAGCGTTAGTGTCCTACAATGAGCAGTTCTTC. The V gene is TRBV7-3, the J gene TRBJ2-1, with 10 bases matching TRBD2. Germline-derived CDR1 and CDR2 are SGHTA and FQGTGA. The CDR3 has 15 amino acids.

This chain joins TRBV27 and TRBJ1-1; 8 nucleotides align to TRBD1. The CDR3 sequence is 15 residues long. V trimming: 3 bases; J trimming: 9 bases; junction bases outside the gene matches: 12. In germline, CDR1 is MNHEY, CDR2 SMNVEV (reference sequence). The CDR3 bases are TGTGCCAGCAGTTTGGCCAGGGGGCTAAGTTGGCAAGCTTTCTTT. Its translation: CASSLARGLSWQAFF.

The chain couples TRBV6-5 to TRBJ2-7, with D tentatively TRBD1 (5 bases). CDR3 size: 15 residues. CDR1 is MNHEY and CDR2 is SVGAGI in the germline V gene. Trimming removed 8 bases at V and 6 bases at J, with 23 bases between. The CDR3 sequence is CASGAGYNQDVEQYF. CDR3 DNA sequence: TGTGCCAGCGGAGCAGGGTATAATCAGGACGTCGAGCAGTACTTC.

The chain carries TRBV28 and TRBJ2-2, with TRBD2 identical over 11 bases. The CDR3 spans 17 residues. Germline V gene data show CDR1 as MDHEN and CDR2 as SYDVKM. Germline trimming cut 1 base from V and 4 bases from J; bases unmatched to any gene: 5. CDR3 protein: CASSLYGTSGGTGELFF. Written as DNA, the CDR3 is TGTGCCAGCAGTTTATATGGGACTAGCGGCGGCACCGGGGAGCTGTTTTTT.

In its sample, this clone was seen once. The chain is built from TRBV7-9 and TRBJ2-3; a weak D match, TRBD1 (6 bases). Germline assignment: CDR1 SEHNR and CDR2 FQNEAQ (reference sequence). This CDR3 contains 15 residues. V lost 1 base and J lost 0, with 8 bases in between. The CDR3 loop is CASSLGTASTDTQYF. Written as DNA, the CDR3 is TGTGCCAGCAGCTTAGGGACAGCTAGCACAGATACGCAGTATTTT.

This chain links TRBV6-6 with TRBJ2-1; 11 bases line up with TRBD1. The CDR3 loop spans 18 amino acids. Germline CDR1 reads MNHNY; CDR2 reads SVGAGI (reference sequence). J lost 2 bases, V lost 5 bases, and 11 bases had no gene match. The CDR3 nucleotides read TGTGCCAGCAGTCCTAAAGGTGGGACAGGGGGAACCTACAATGAGCAGTTCTTC. Its protein product is CASSPKGGTGGTYNEQFF.

This chain connects TRBV5-6 to TRBJ1-2; 7 bases match TRBD1. CDR1 is SGHDT and CDR2 is YYEEEE in the germline V gene. The V and J ends lost 4 bases and 5 bases, in that order; junction bases with no gene match: 17. CDR3 size: 17 residues. The DNA of the CDR3 is TGTGCCAGCAGCCAAATTGCGGCCCATCCAGGGGGATATGGCTACACCTTC. It codes for CASSQIAAHPGGYGYTF.

This chain uses TRBV18 with TRBJ1-1, with D tentatively TRBD1 (5 bases). The V end was cut by 6 bases, the J end by 4 bases, with 9 bases between. The CDR3 is 12 amino acids. CDR1 and CDR2 (germline): KGHSH, LQKENI. DNA for the CDR3: TGTGCCAGCTCGCCAGGGAGCACTGAAGCTTTCTTT. It translates to CASSPGSTEAFF.

The chain combines TRBV6-1 with TRBJ2-3; D may be TRBD2 (6 bases). The CDR3 totals 14 residues. Germline CDR1 reads MNHNS; CDR2 reads SASEGT. Trimming took off 5 bases at V and 11 bases at J, with 20 bases between the two ends. Written as DNA, the CDR3 is TGTGCCAGCAGTTCCCTGACACCTGCCGGGGGGCAGTATTTT. Its protein product is CASSSLTPAGGQYF.

The gene calls are TRBV24-1 and TRBJ1-2; 9 nucleotides align to TRBD1. The V segment lost 9 bases and the J segment 7 bases; nucleotides outside the gene matches: 17. The CDR3 covers 16 residues. Germline V gene data show CDR1 as KGHDR and CDR2 as SFDVKD. CDR3 region: CATSSGGTGGVGGYTF. The CDR3 nucleotides read TGTGCCACCTCCTCCGGGGGTACAGGGGGCGTGGGTGGCTACACCTTC.

The J gene is TRBJ2-7, the V gene TRBV27; 11 nucleotides line up with TRBD2. The CDR3 extends over 16 amino acids. From germline, CDR1 is MNHEY and CDR2 SMNVEV (reference sequence). Trimming took 6 bases from V and 2 from J; bases not matched to a gene: 9. In DNA form, the CDR3 reads TGTGCCAGCAGCGACACCGGGACTAGCGGAGCCTACGAGCAGTACTTC. This encodes CASSDTGTSGAYEQYF.

Details on this clone: The sample has other DNA sequences that encode this CDR3 too. V usage is TRBV12-3 or TRBV12-4 and J usage is TRBJ2-7, with D possibly being TRBD2 (5 bases). The CDR3 totals 12 residues. Trimming cost V 3 bases and J 6 bases, with 9 bases left between them. For the CDR3, the DNA is TGTGCCAGCAGTTTGGTTCGGGGCGAGCAGTACTTC. Translated, it gives CASSLVRGEQYF.

The chain joins TRBV15 to TRBJ2-3; 7 bases agree with TRBD1. The CDR3 totals 18 residues. The junction had 11 bases not matched to a gene; V was cut back by 1 base and J by 1 base. Per germline, CDR1 LNHNV and CDR2 YYDKDF (reference sequence). In DNA form, the CDR3 reads TGTGCCACCAGCAGAGGAGGGGGCGCTAGCTTGCGCACAGATACGCAGTATTTT. It encodes CATSRGGGASLRTDTQYF.

The chain links TRBV3-1 (or the pseudogene TRBV3-2) to TRBJ1-2; D gene uncertain. The germline V and J ends were trimmed by 0 bases and 9 bases, with 11 bases remaining between them. The CDR3 sequence is 13 residues long. From germline, CDR1 is LGHDT and CDR2 YNNKEL (reference sequence). The CDR3 nucleotides are TGTGCCAGCAGCCAAGATGGACGGGGTAGCTACACCTTC. It codes for CASSQDGRGSYTF.

The chain employs TRBV24-1 and TRBJ2-1; 13 nucleotides align to TRBD2. CDR1 KGHDR and CDR2 SFDVKD come from the germline V gene. The CDR3 spans 17 residues. The ends lost 2 bases at V and 8 bases at J; junction bases unmatched: 8. The CDR3 spells CATSDSDGLAGAYEQFF. The DNA of the CDR3 is TGTGCCACCAGTGATTCCGACGGACTAGCGGGAGCCTATGAGCAGTTCTTC.

The chain is built from TRBV27 and TRBJ2-1, with 10 positions matching TRBD2. Germline loops: CDR1 MNHEY, CDR2 SMNVEV (reference sequence). The CDR3 is 17 amino acids. J lost 10 bases, V lost 2 bases, and 14 bases had no gene match. In DNA form, the CDR3 reads TGTGCCAGCAGTTTAGAGTTCCTAGCGGGGGTGAACGGGGAGCAGTTCTTC. Its translation is CASSLEFLAGVNGEQFF.

The chain has TRBV2 and TRBJ2-1; 14 bases agree with TRBD2. The V gene's germline CDR1 is SNHLY and CDR2 FYNNEI. V shed 5 bases and J 9 bases; nucleotides not matched to a gene: 6. This CDR3 has 15 amino acids. The CDR3 DNA sequence: TGTGCCAGCAGTACCGGGACTAGCGGGAGCGTTGAGCAGTTCTTC. It is translated as CASSTGTSGSVEQFF.

The V and J genes are TRBV19 and TRBJ1-4; TRBD1 aligns across 11 bases. The germline gives CDR1 LNHDA, CDR2 SQIVND (reference sequence). V trimming: 5 bases; J trimming: 8 bases; junction bases outside the gene matches: 7. CDR3 size: 15 residues. CDR3 DNA sequence: TGTGCCAGTAGTGTCCTTGGACAGGGGGCGGAAAAACTGTTTTTT. It codes for CASSVLGQGAEKLFF. The variable domain in full, with the rest retrieved from reference TRBV19 and TRBJ1-4, is DGGITQSPKYLFRKEGQNVTLSCEQNLNHDAMYWYRQDPGQGLRLIYYSQIVNDFQKGDIAEGYSVSREKKESFPLTVTSAQKNPTAFYLCASSVLGQGAEKLFFGSGTQLSVL.

The chain couples TRBV7-9 to TRBJ2-5; TRBD1 matches 9 bases. Germline lookup yields CDR1 SEHNR and CDR2 FQNEAQ (reference sequence). V trimming: 5 bases; J trimming: 5 bases; junction bases outside the gene matches: 9. The CDR3 spans 15 residues. CDR3 amino acids: CASSPRRDRVETQYF. DNA for the CDR3: TGTGCCAGCAGCCCCCGCAGGGACAGGGTGGAGACCCAGTACTTC. Complete variable domain (other parts from reference TRBV7-9 and TRBJ2-5): DTGVSQNPRHKITKRGQNVTFRCDPISEHNRLYWYRQTLGQGPEFLTYFQNEAQLEKSRLLSDRFSAERPKGSFSTLEIQRTEQGDSAMYLCASSPRRDRVETQYFGPGTRLLVL.

CDR3 loop: CASSGPGLAGETQYF. The CDR3 DNA reads as TGCGCCAGCAGTGGCCCGGGACTAGCGGGAGAGACCCAGTACTTC. The chain is built from TRBV10-2 and TRBJ2-5, with 12 positions matching TRBD2. This CDR3 region has 15 residues. Trimming took 4 bases from V and 4 from J; bases not matched to a gene: 4. Germline CDR1 reads WSHSY; CDR2 reads SAAADI.

The V gene is TRBV28, the J gene TRBJ1-2; possibly TRBD1 for D (6 bases). The V end was cut by 2 bases, the J end by 4 bases, with 8 bases between. CDR1 and CDR2 (germline): MDHEN, SYDVKM. The CDR3 is 13 residues long. In DNA form, the CDR3 reads TGTGCCAGCAGTTTAAGGGGGAGCTATGGCTACACCTTC. It is translated as CASSLRGSYGYTF.

The rearrangement links TRBV15 to TRBJ2-3; possibly TRBD2 for D (6 bases). Between the trimmed V and J ends, which lost 3 bases and 1 base, there was a span of 26 bases. Germline V CDR1 and CDR2: LNHNV, YYDKDF (reference sequence). The CDR3 covers 20 residues. CDR3 region: CATSSTPGLPRRRGTDTQYF. The CDR3 DNA follows: TGTGCCACCAGCAGTACCCCGGGACTGCCCCGCCGGAGAGGCACAGATACGCAGTATTTT.